The 18 T cell receptor beta chains below were found in one sample sequenced in a study of vaccination effects on CD4 cells after COVID-19. Antigen specificity for these receptors is unknown. This table comes from immunoSEQ multiplex PCR, and its TCRdb copy is limited to in-frame clones, with some not included. The table has under 80,000 clones, over 65% seen once. CD4+ T cells specific for antigen were expanded with viral peptide pools by the ViraFEST assay before sequencing. Cells that had been cultured for roughly eleven days were the source of isolated CD4+ T cells. The person was diagnosed with PCR-confirmed SARS-CoV-2 infection between March and December 2020. This sample comprised CD4+ T cells from PBMCs cultured with HIV peptides, obtained before COVID-19 vaccination. The subset: HIV-1 Nef peptide pool negative control/reference culture. The receptors originated from a human donor who had a prior SARS-CoV-2 infection.

This clone was counted only a few times. The chain carries TRBV5-6 and TRBJ2-3; D remains ambiguous. Germline-derived CDR1 and CDR2 are SGHDT and YYEEEE. Trimming removed 0 bases at V and 6 bases at J, with 14 bases between. The CDR3 contains 15 residues. DNA for the CDR3: TGTGCCAGCAGCTTGGTTAGTAGTTTCGAGGATACGCAGTATTTT. Translation: CASSLVSSFEDTQYF.

The J gene is TRBJ1-1, the V gene TRBV2; a weak D match, TRBD1 (5 bases). Trimming took off 10 bases at V and 1 base at J, with 13 bases between the two ends. Germline loops: CDR1 SNHLY, CDR2 FYNNEI. The CDR3 has 13 residues. DNA for the CDR3: TGTGCCAAGCGCAGGGACGGGAACACTGAAGCTTTCTTT. Translated: CAKRRDGNTEAFF.

J is TRBJ1-3 and V is TRBV13, with a possible D match to TRBD1 (5 bases). V lost 3 bases to trimming and J lost 8 bases, with 8 bases between them. The CDR3 has 12 amino acids. Germline CDR1 is PRHDT and CDR2 is FYEKMQ (reference sequence). CDR3 loop: CASSFTQDTIYF. CDR3 nucleotide sequence: TGTGCCAGCAGCTTCACACAGGACACCATATATTTT.

The genes are TRBV30 and TRBJ2-2, with 8 bases lining up with TRBD2. CDR1 and CDR2 from the germline V gene are GTSNPN and SVGIG (reference sequence). The CDR3 is 15 amino acids. Trimming cost V 4 bases and J 0 bases; bases outside gene matches: 4. CDR3 bases: TGTGCCTGGAACATGGGACTAGCGAACACCGGGGAGCTGTTTTTT. Its translation: CAWNMGLANTGELFF.

This sequence joins TRBV5-6 and TRBJ2-7; weak D call: TRBD1 (6 bases). Trimming pared 0 bases from V and 6 bases from J, leaving 10 bases between. Germline V lookup: CDR1 SGHDT, CDR2 YYEEEE. CDR3 length: 13 residues. CDR3 coding DNA: TGTGCCAGCAGCTTGGAACAGGGAGTCGAGCAGTACTTC. Its protein product is CASSLEQGVEQYF.

The V and J genes are TRBV5-1 and TRBJ2-1, with 9 bases lining up with TRBD2. The CDR3 length is 16 residues. The J segment lost 10 bases and the V segment lost 0 bases, leaving 11 bases of the junction unmatched. The germline gives CDR1 SGHRS, CDR2 YFSETQ. In nucleotides, the CDR3 is TGCGCCAGCAGCTTGGGTGGCGGGGGGGCCGACCGCGAGCAGTTCTTC. Translation gives CASSLGGGGADREQFF.

The chain employs TRBV28 and TRBJ1-5; 9 bases map to TRBD1. Trimming removed 1 base from V and 7 bases from J; junction bases left unmatched: 14. The CDR3 runs to 18 residues. Germline CDR1 MDHEN, CDR2 SYDVKM. The CDR3 sequence: CASSLFRIRDRVYQPQHF. The CDR3 nucleotides read TGTGCCAGCAGTTTATTTCGGATACGGGACAGGGTATACCAGCCCCAGCATTTT.

The chain combines TRBV6-5 with TRBJ2-1; weak D call: TRBD2 (6 bases). The CDR3 totals 13 residues. The V end was cut by 10 bases, the J end by 8 bases, with 18 bases between. Germline lookup yields CDR1 MNHEY and CDR2 SVGAGI. The CDR3 DNA follows: TGTGCCATATCGGAGCGGGTCCCATATGAGCAGTTCTTC. It specifies CAISERVPYEQFF.

This clone appeared a few times. The chain has TRBV7-2 and TRBJ2-7, with D tentatively TRBD1 or TRBD2 (5 bases each). In germline, CDR1 is SGHTA, CDR2 FQGNSA. The V end lost 1 base, the J end lost 6 bases, and 13 bases lay between the germline ends. The CDR3 is made up of 14 amino acids. CDR3 residues: CASSLVIRGAEQYF. CDR3 sequence (DNA): TGTGCCAGCAGCTTAGTCATTAGAGGGGCCGAGCAGTACTTC. Looking up the rest from reference TRBV7-2 and TRBJ2-7 gives the full variable domain: GAGVSQSPSNKVTEKGKDVELRCDPISGHTALYWYRQSLGQGLEFLIYFQGNSAPDKSGLPSDRFSAERTGGSVSTLTIQRTQQEDSAVYLCASSLVIRGAEQYFGPGTRLTVT.

The chain carries TRBV5-4 and TRBJ1-6; TRBD1 agrees at 8 bases. The CDR3 spans 13 residues. After removal of 2 bases from V and 11 bases from J, the junction contained 3 bases not matched to a gene. Per the germline V gene, CDR1 is SGHNT and CDR2 is YYREEE (reference sequence). The CDR3 reads CASSLPGQAPLHF. The CDR3 nucleotides are TGTGCCAGCAGCTTACCGGGACAGGCACCCCTCCACTTT.

The chain links TRBV7-9 to TRBJ1-4; 12 bases fit TRBD1. Germline V gene sequence: CDR1 SEHNR, CDR2 FQNEAQ (reference sequence). Trimming cost V 5 bases and J 0 bases; bases outside gene matches: 4. This CDR3 has 17 residues. The DNA of the CDR3 is TGTGCCAGCAGCCCGGGACAGGGGGCTTCAACTAATGAAAAACTGTTTTTT. This gives the protein CASSPGQGASTNEKLFF.

The chain links TRBV3-1 (or the pseudogene TRBV3-2) to TRBJ1-5; a possible D gene is TRBD1 (6 bases). Germline assignment: CDR1 LGHDT and CDR2 YNNKEL (reference sequence). Trimming removed 3 bases at V and 5 bases at J, with 14 bases between. This CDR3 has 15 amino acids. CDR3 DNA sequence: TGTGCCAGCAGCCAGAACTCATGGACAGATCAGCCCCAGCATTTT. This codes for CASSQNSWTDQPQHF.

The chain uses TRBV7-2 and TRBJ1-2; 12 nucleotides match TRBD1. The trim removed 1 base at V and 4 bases at J, leaving 10 bases unmatched. In germline, CDR1 is SGHTA, CDR2 FQGNSA. This CDR3 region has 18 residues. DNA of the CDR3: TGTGCCAGCAGCTTAGGGGACAGGGGGCATGGTAATAGCTATGGCTACACCTTC. It specifies CASSLGDRGHGNSYGYTF.

V is TRBV2 and J is TRBJ1-6; D not resolved. The CDR3 is 12 residues long. CDR1 SNHLY and CDR2 FYNNEI come from the germline V gene. V was cut by 2 bases and J by 10 bases, with 6 bases left in between. Written as DNA, the CDR3 is TGTGCCAGCAGTGAATATGGATCACCCCTCCACTTT. Translating it yields CASSEYGSPLHF.

The genes are TRBV6-5 and TRBJ2-3, with D possibly TRBD2 on 6 matching bases. The CDR3 runs 13 residues. Germline values: CDR1 MNHEY, CDR2 SVGAGI. V shed 7 bases and J shed 4 bases, with 12 bases lying between them. This CDR3 is CASKALAADTQYF. In DNA, the CDR3 is TGTGCCAGCAAAGCGTTAGCGGCAGATACGCAGTATTTT.

A single count supports this clone. This sequence joins TRBV30 and TRBJ2-1; D is unresolved. CDR3 length: 11 amino acids. The V gene's germline CDR1 is GTSNPN and CDR2 SVGIG (reference sequence). Trimming cost V 5 bases and J 4 bases, with 6 bases left between them. The CDR3 DNA reads TGTGCCTGGTCAGAATACAATGAGCAGTTCTTC. It specifies CAWSEYNEQFF.

This clone was seen just once. The chain employs TRBV5-1 and TRBJ2-3, with 8 bases identical to TRBD1. Germline V gene lookup returns CDR1 SGHRS and CDR2 YFSETQ. Trimming took 0 bases from V and 6 from J; bases not matched to a gene: 6. CDR3 length: 15 amino acids. This CDR3 is CASSLGQGIRDTQYF. The CDR3, as DNA: TGCGCCAGCAGCTTGGGACAGGGGATTCGGGATACGCAGTATTTT.

The J gene is TRBJ2-3, the V gene TRBV27; 11 bases are shared with TRBD2. The CDR3 runs 14 residues. The germline V gene encodes CDR1 MNHEY and CDR2 SMNVEV (reference sequence). J gave up 5 bases and V 5 bases, and 3 bases lay outside the gene matches. CDR3 protein: CASSLLAGVDTQYF. The DNA of the CDR3 is TGTGCCAGCAGTCTACTAGCGGGGGTAGATACGCAGTATTTT.